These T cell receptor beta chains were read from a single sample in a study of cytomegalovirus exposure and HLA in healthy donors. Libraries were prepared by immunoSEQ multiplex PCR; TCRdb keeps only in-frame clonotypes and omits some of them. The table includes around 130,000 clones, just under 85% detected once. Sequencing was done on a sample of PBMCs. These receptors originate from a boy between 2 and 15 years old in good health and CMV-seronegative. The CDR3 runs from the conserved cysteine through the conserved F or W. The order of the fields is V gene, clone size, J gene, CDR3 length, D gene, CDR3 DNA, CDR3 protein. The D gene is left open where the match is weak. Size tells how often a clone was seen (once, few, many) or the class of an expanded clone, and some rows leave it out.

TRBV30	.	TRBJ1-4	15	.	TGTGCCTGGGGGTTGAGGGGGATCACTAATGAAAAACTGTTTTTT	CAWGLRGITNEKLFF
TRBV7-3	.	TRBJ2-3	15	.	TGTGCCAGCAGCTTATGGGGAGACAGCACAGATACGCAGTATTTT	CASSLWGDSTDTQYF
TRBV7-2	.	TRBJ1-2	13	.	TGTGCCAGCAGCACCTCGCAGAACTATGGCTACACCTTC	CASSTSQNYGYTF
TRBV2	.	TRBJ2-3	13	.	TGTGCCAGCATAGAGGTCAGGGCAGATACGCAGTATTTT	CASIEVRADTQYF
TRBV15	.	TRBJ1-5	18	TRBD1	TGTGCCACCAGCAGAGAGGGGCTGGCGGCAGGGGGCTATCAGCCCCAGCATTTT	CATSREGLAAGGYQPQHF
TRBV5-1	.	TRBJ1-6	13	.	TGCGCCAGCAGCCTGCCCGGGGATTCACCCCTCCACTTT	CASSLPGDSPLHF
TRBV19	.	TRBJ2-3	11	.	TGTGCCAGTACCTTCGGGGATACGCAGTATTTT	CASTFGDTQYF
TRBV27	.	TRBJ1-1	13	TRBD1	TGTGCCAGCAGTCCCAGGGGGTACACTGAAGCTTTCTTT	CASSPRGYTEAFF
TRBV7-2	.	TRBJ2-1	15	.	TGTGCCAGCAGCTGGGGGGGCCCAGCTGACAATGAGCAGTTCTTC	CASSWGGPADNEQFF
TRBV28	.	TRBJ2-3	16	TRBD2	TGTGCCAGCAGTTCCCCTAGCGGGAGCAATAGAGATACGCAGTATTTT	CASSSPSGSNRDTQYF
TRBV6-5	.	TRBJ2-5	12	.	TGTGCCAGCAGAGCGCTCTCGGAGACCCAGTACTTC	CASRALSETQYF
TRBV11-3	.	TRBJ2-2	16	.	TGTGCCAGCAGCCCGCGGCGAGGGCCGAACACCGGGGAGCTGTTTTTT	CASSPRRGPNTGELFF
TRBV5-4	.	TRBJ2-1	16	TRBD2	TGTGCCAGCAGCTTGCTTAGCGGGGGGTCACACAATGAGCAGTTCTTC	CASSLLSGGSHNEQFF
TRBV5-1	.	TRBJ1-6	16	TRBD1	TGCGCCAGCAGCCTAGGTCCGGGACAGGGTAATTCACCCCTCCACTTT	CASSLGPGQGNSPLHF
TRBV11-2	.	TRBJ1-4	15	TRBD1	TGTGCCAGCAGCATAGACAGGGGGGTGAATGAAAAACTGTTTTTT	CASSIDRGVNEKLFF
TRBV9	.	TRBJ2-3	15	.	TGTGCCAGCAGCCCTGGAGGCGCGGGCACAGATACGCAGTATTTT	CASSPGGAGTDTQYF
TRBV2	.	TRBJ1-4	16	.	TGTGCCAGCAGTGGCTCAACAGGAGACCGCAATGAAAAACTGTTTTTT	CASSGSTGDRNEKLFF
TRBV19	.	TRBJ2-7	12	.	TGTGCCAGTAGTGTAGGGCCACGCGACAAACACTTC	CASSVGPRDKHF
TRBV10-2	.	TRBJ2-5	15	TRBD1	TGCGCCAGCAGCGGGTGGGACAGGGGGGAAGAGACCCAGTACTTC	CASSGWDRGEETQYF
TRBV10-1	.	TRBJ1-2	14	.	TGCGCCAGCGGAGGATATATTTATCGTTGGCTCTACACCTTC	CASGGYIYRWLYTF
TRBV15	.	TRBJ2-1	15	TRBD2	TGTGCCACCAGCAGAGATTTACTAGCGGGAGGAGGTTGGATCTTC	CATSRDLLAGGGWIF
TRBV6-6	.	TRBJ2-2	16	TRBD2	TGTGCCAGCAGCTCGGGACTAGCGGGAGGTTCCGGGGAGCTGTTTTTT	CASSSGLAGGSGELFF
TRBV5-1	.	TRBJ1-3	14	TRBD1	TGCGCCAGCAGCTTAGGGACAGCTGGAAACACCATATATTTT	CASSLGTAGNTIYF
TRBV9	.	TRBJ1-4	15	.	TGTGCCAGCAGCGTAGGGGGTAGCGTTAATGAAAAACTGTTTTTT	CASSVGGSVNEKLFF
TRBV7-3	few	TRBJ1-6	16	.	TGTGCCAGCAGCTTAAGGGGGGGTGAATCTAATTCACCCCTCCACTTT	CASSLRGGESNSPLHF
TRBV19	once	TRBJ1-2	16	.	TGTGCCAGTAGTACCCCCGAGGGGGGGGCGGACTATGGCTACACCTTC	CASSTPEGGADYGYTF
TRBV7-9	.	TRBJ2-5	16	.	TGTTCCAGCAGACCCGACAGCATACCAAGCCAAGAGACCCAGTACTTC	CSSRPDSIPSQETQYF
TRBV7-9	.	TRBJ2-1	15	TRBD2	TGTGCCAGCAGCGGGAGAGCGGGGGCCTACAATGAGCAGTTCTTC	CASSGRAGAYNEQFF
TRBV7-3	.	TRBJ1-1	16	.	TGTGCCAGCAGCCGGATCCACAGGGTTCGAAGCACTGAAGCTTTCTTT	CASSRIHRVRSTEAFF
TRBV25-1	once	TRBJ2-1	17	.	TGTGCCAGCAGTGAACAGACAGGGAGGAGCTCCTACAATGAGCAGTTCTTC	CASSEQTGRSSYNEQFF
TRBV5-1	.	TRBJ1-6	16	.	TGCGCCAGCAGCTGGCTCCGGGGGGAAAAAAATTCACCCCTCCACTTT	CASSWLRGEKNSPLHF
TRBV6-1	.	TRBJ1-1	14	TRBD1	TGTGCCAGCACCGAGGACAGGGGGAACACTGAAGCTTTCTTT	CASTEDRGNTEAFF
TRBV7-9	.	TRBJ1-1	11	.	TGTGCCTCACAGGGGAACACTGAAGCTTTCTTT	CASQGNTEAFF